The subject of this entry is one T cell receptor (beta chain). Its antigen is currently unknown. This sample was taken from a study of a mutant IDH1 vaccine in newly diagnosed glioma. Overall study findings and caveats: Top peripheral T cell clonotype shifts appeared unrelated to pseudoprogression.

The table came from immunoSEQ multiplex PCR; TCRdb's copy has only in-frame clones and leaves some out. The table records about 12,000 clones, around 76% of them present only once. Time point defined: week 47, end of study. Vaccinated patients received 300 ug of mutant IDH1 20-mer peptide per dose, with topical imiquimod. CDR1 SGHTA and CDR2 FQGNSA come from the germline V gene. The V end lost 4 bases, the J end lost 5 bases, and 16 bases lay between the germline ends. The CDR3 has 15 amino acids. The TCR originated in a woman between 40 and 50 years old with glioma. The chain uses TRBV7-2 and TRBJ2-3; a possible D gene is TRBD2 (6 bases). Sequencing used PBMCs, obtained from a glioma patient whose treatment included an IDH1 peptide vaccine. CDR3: CASSSGAGLGDTQYF. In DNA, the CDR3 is TGTGCCAGCAGCTCCGGGGCGGGATTGGGAGATACGCAGTATTTT.